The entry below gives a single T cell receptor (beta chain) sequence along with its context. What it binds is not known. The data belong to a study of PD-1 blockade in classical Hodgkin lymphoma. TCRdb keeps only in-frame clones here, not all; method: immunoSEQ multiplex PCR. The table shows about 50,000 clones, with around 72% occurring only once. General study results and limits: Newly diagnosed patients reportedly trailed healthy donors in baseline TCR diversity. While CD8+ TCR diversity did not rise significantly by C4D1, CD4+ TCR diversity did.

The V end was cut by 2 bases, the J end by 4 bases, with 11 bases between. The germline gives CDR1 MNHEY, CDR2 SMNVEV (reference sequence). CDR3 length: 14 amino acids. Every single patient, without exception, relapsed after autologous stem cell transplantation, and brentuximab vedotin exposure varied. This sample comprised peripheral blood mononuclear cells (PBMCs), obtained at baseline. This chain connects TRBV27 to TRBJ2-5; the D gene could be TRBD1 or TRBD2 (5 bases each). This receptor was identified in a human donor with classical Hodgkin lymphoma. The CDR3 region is CASSLGNGGETQYF. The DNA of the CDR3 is TGTGCCAGCAGTTTAGGGAATGGGGGAGAGACCCAGTACTTC.